A selection of T cell receptor beta chains follows, all from one sample in a study of response to subunit inactivated influenza vaccine. A single record per CDR3 protein comes from TCRdb applying MiXCR to the RT-PCR reads. This table holds hundreds of thousands of distinct CDR3 sequences, around 18% found once. Sequencing used PBMCs from blood, obtained less than 6 days after vaccination. The receptor source for this set is a man aged 50-59 years who received an inactivated influenza vaccine. The CDR3 runs from the conserved cysteine through the conserved F or W. D genes are given only for firm matches. Only some rows state a clone size, as once, few, many or a class for expanded clones.

clone_size j_call v_call d_call cdr3_nt cdr3_aa
few TRBJ2-1 TRBV10-2 - TGCGCCAGCTGCCTTAATCCGGGACCTTACAATGAGCAGTTCTTC CASCLNPGPYNEQFF
few TRBJ2-7 TRBV20-1 TRBD1 TGCAGTGCTAGAGCCGGACAGGGGTCCTACGAGCAGTACTTC CSARAGQGSYEQYF
few TRBJ2-5 TRBV6-1 - TGTGCCAGCAGCGGGGGTGGGTGGGTCCAAGAGACCCAGTACTTC CASSGGGWVQETQYF
- TRBJ2-7 TRBV20-1 TRBD2 TGCAGTGCGCGTAAACTAGCGGGAGCGTATATGGGCGAGCAGTACTTC CSARKLAGAYMGEQYF
- TRBJ2-7 TRBV11-2 - TGTGCCAGCAGCTTAAAGTGGGACCCCTCAATTTACGAGCAGTACTTC CASSLKWDPSIYEQYF
few TRBJ1-5 TRBV4-1 - TGCGCCAGCAGCCAAGATTGGGGGACCCGCAATCAGCCCCAGCATTTT CASSQDWGTRNQPQHF
- TRBJ2-1 TRBV11-2 TRBD2 TGTGCCAGCAGAAAACTAGCGGGAGGGTACAATGAGCAGTTCTTC CASRKLAGGYNEQFF
few TRBJ1-2 TRBV29-1 - TGCAGCGCCGGGGGCTCGGGCAGGGAGGAAGGCTACACCTTC CSAGGSGREEGYTF
- TRBJ2-7 TRBV10-3 - TGTGCCATCAGTGGGAAGGGGTACGAGCAGTACTTC CAISGKGYEQYF
- TRBJ2-3 TRBV10-3 - TGTGCCATCAAACTCGACCTTAGCACAGATACGCAGTATTTT CAIKLDLSTDTQYF
- TRBJ2-2 TRBV4-3 - TGCGCCAGCAGCCAAGAGCAGCTAACAATGACCGGGGAGCTGTTTTTT CASSQEQLTMTGELFF
- TRBJ1-2 TRBV4-1 - TGCGCCAGCAGCCAAGGCCAGGGTTATAACTATGGCTACACCTTC CASSQGQGYNYGYTF
- TRBJ1-2 TRBV29-1 TRBD1 TGCAGCGTTGATCTGACAGGGGGCGAGAACTATGGCTACACCTTC CSVDLTGGENYGYTF
many TRBJ2-2 TRBV20-1 TRBD2 TGCAGTGCTAAGACTAGCGGGACGGGGGCCGGGGAGCTGTTTTTT CSAKTSGTGAGELFF
- TRBJ2-2 TRBV12-3/TRBV12-4 - TGTGCCAGCAGGATCGTAGGAATCCGGCCGTTTGGGACGAACACCGGGGAGCTGTTTTTT CASRIVGIRPFGTNTGELFF
- TRBJ2-2 TRBV6-2/TRBV6-3 - TGTGCCAGCAGTCCCCCGGGGATATACACCGGGGAGCTGTATTTT CASSPPGIYTGELYF
- TRBJ2-1 TRBV10-3 TRBD1 TGTGCCATCAGTGAGTCGTCGGGACAGACGTACAATGAGCAGTTCTTC CAISESSGQTYNEQFF
- TRBJ2-3 TRBV20-1 - TGCAGTGTTAGGGTCTGGGCAGATACGCAGTATTTT CSVRVWADTQYF
few TRBJ2-4 TRBV20-1 - TGCAGTGCTAGAACAATAGCCAAAAACATTCAGTACTTC CSARTIAKNIQYF
few TRBJ2-7 TRBV12-3/TRBV12-4 TRBD1 TGTGCCAGCAGTCCGGACAGGGGGTATACCTACGAGCAGTACTTC CASSPDRGYTYEQYF
few TRBJ1-4 TRBV5-5 - TGTGCCAGCAGCTTGGTTGGGGAAGTAAAACTGTTTTTT CASSLVGEVKLFF